This TCR beta chain was sequenced during a study of Tregs in tolerant kidney transplant recipients. Notes on the study in general: This study did not directly address biological reproducibility.

Assay used: immunoSEQ multiplex PCR; TCRdb lists only in-frame clones, some missing. This sample's clone table lists about 52,000 clones. On this clone itself: The target antigen is unknown.

The clonotype comes from a human donor who received a combined kidney and bone marrow transplant. Material: CD4+ T cells from blood, obtained before the transplant.

The CDR3: CASSPGQGDRPQHF. CDR3 DNA, as far as it was read: TGTGCCAGCTCACCGGGACAGGGGGATAGGCCC. The chain links TRBV18 to TRBJ1-5, with 11 positions matching TRBD1. The observed sequence ends 3 residues before the CDR3 terminus, with the missing tail filled in from the germline J gene. The junction had 4 bases not matched to a gene; V was cut back by 3 bases and J by 9 bases. Per the germline V gene, CDR1 is KGHSH and CDR2 is LQKENI. CDR3 length: 14 amino acids.